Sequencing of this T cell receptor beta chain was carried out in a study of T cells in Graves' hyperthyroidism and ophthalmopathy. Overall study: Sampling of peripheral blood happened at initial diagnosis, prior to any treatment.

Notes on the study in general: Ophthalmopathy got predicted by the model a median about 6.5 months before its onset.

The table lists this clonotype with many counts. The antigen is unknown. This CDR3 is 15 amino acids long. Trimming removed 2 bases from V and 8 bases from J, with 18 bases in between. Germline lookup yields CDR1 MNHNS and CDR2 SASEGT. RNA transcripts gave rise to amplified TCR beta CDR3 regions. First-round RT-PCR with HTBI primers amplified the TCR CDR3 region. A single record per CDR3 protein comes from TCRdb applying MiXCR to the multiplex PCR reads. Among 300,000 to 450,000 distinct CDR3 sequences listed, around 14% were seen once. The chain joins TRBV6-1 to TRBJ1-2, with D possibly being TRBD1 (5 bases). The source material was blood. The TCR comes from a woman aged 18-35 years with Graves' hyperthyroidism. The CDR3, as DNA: TGTGCCAGCAGTGAACTATTGGGGCGACTGGTGGGCTACACCTTC. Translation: CASSELLGRLVGYTF.